These 13 T cell receptor beta chains were all obtained from the same sample, sequenced in a study of T cell clonotyping in hematopoietic cell transplantation. Regarding time point: recipient sample about 28 days before transplant, after cytoreduction. Assay: immunoSEQ multiplex PCR; the TCRdb copy retains only in-frame clones and omits some. Of 45,000 to 60,000 clones listed, 70% to 90% are singletons. The input for sequencing was peripheral blood mononuclear cells, taken before stem cell transplant. The receptors originated from a man aged 55 to 69 with biphenotypic leukemia. Some clones in this sample may be carry-over from other donors' samples.

This sequence joins TRBV27 and TRBJ1-2, with TRBD1 matching over 9 bases. This CDR3 has 17 amino acids. Losses at the gene ends were 0 bases for V and 3 bases for J; bases not matched to a gene: 8. Germline assignment: CDR1 MNHEY and CDR2 SMNVEV (reference sequence). This CDR3 reads CASSLSYRGDRDYGYTF. CDR3 bases: TGTGCCAGCAGTTTATCATATCGGGGGGACAGGGACTATGGCTACACCTTC.

The chain is built from TRBV19 and TRBJ1-5; D is ambiguous. This CDR3 comprises 13 residues. The V end was cut by 0 bases, the J end by 5 bases, with 5 bases between. CDR1 is LNHDA, CDR2 SQIVND, per germline (reference sequence). The CDR3 spells CASSIDRDQPQHF. CDR3 DNA sequence: TGTGCCAGTAGTATAGATCGGGATCAGCCCCAGCATTTT.

The rearrangement links TRBV15 to TRBJ2-2; D gene uncertain. V lost 1 base, J lost 8 bases, and 8 bases lay in between. The CDR3 is made up of 13 amino acids. Germline V CDR1 and CDR2: LNHNV, YYDKDF (reference sequence). The CDR3 spells CATSRGARGELFF. In DNA form, the CDR3 reads TGTGCCACCAGCAGAGGGGCAAGGGGGGAGCTGTTTTTT.

This CDR3 reads CASSCRGAECQPQHF. The CDR3 DNA sequence: TGTGCCAGCAGCTGCAGGGGGGCGGAATGTCAGCCCCAGCATTTT. The chain carries TRBV21-1 and TRBJ1-5; TRBD1 reflects the table's D call only, with no check against the DNA. TRBV21-1 is a pseudogene. The CDR3 is 15 amino acids.

V and J are TRBV5-4 and TRBJ2-1; TRBD2 is a possible D gene (7 bases). The CDR3 runs 17 residues. Germline V CDR1 and CDR2: SGHNT, YYREEE (reference sequence). Trimming stripped 6 bases from V and 7 bases from J, with 26 bases between. The CDR3 bases are TGTGCCAGCAAAGGGGGGGCCGGCACCCCAATTCCAAATGAGCAGTTCTTC. It translates to CASKGGAGTPIPNEQFF.

The J gene is TRBJ2-7, the V gene TRBV21-1. TRBV21-1 is an annotated pseudogene. The CDR3 is made up of 12 amino acids. CDR3 sequence: CASSKIYYEQYF. CDR3 coding DNA: TGTGCCAGCAGCAAGATATACTACGAGCAGTACTTC.

Details on this clone: Other DNA sequences in the sample encode the same CDR3. The chain is built from TRBV2 and TRBJ2-3, with D hard to call. Germline-derived CDR1 and CDR2 are SNHLY and FYNNEI. The V end was cut by 6 bases, the J end by 2 bases, with 9 bases between. This CDR3 comprises 13 residues. The CDR3 loop reads CASSPPFTDTQYF. The CDR3 nucleotides are TGTGCCAGCAGCCCCCCCTTCACAGATACGCAGTATTTT.

The V and J genes are TRBV2 and TRBJ2-3; no reliable D call. The germline V and J ends were trimmed by 9 bases and 5 bases, with 18 bases remaining between them. The length of the CDR3 is 14 residues. CDR1 is SNHLY and CDR2 is FYNNEI in the germline V gene. The CDR3 coding sequence is TGTGCCAGTCAGGCGCCTCTCGCTGGAGATACGCAGTATTTT. As protein: CASQAPLAGDTQYF.

The chain joins TRBV28 to TRBJ1-1; unclear D gene. The ends were cut back, 3 bases at V and 4 bases at J, with 3 bases in the middle. Germline CDR1 MDHEN, CDR2 SYDVKM. This CDR3 comprises 11 residues. The CDR3: CASSLGTEAFF. CDR3 DNA: TGTGCCAGCAGTTTGGGCACTGAAGCTTTCTTT.

This chain uses TRBV5-8 with TRBJ2-7; maybe TRBD2 (5 bases). Germline CDR1 is SGHTS and CDR2 is YDEGEE. The CDR3 loop spans 15 amino acids. With 4 bases removed from V and 1 base from J, the gap between germline ends came to 15 bases. The CDR3 region is CASSHNRDPSYEQYF. The DNA for the CDR3 is TGTGCCAGCAGCCATAACCGGGATCCGTCCTACGAGCAGTACTTC.

This clone was counted a few times. This chain connects TRBV5-3 to TRBJ2-3, with 7 positions matching TRBD2. TRBV5-3 is labeled an ORF, and its function is uncertain. V gave up 5 bases and J gave up 4 bases; unmatched junction bases: 1. This CDR3 is 12 amino acids long. The CDR3 sequence is CARRRGSDTQYF. The CDR3 DNA is TGTGCCAGAAGGCGGGGGTCAGATACGCAGTATTTT.

This clone was picked up a small number of times. Additional DNA sequences in this sample encode the identical CDR3. The V call is TRBV7-9, the J call TRBJ1-4; the D is unclear. This CDR3 comprises 14 residues. Looked up from germline, CDR1 is SEHNR and CDR2 is FQNEAQ (reference sequence). V lost 1 base and J 0 bases, leaving 3 bases between the germline ends. The CDR3 DNA reads as TGTGCCAGCAGCTTAGGGGCAACTAATGAAAAACTGTTTTTT. This translates into CASSLGATNEKLFF.

This chain uses TRBV5-1 with TRBJ2-7; D is possibly TRBD2 (6 bases). V was clipped by 4 bases and J by 3 bases, with 8 bases between them. CDR1 is SGHRS and CDR2 is YFSETQ in the germline V gene. The CDR3 sequence is 12 residues long. CDR3 bases: TGCGCCAGCAGCCAGGGAGGCTACGAGCAGTACTTC. Translation gives CASSQGGYEQYF.